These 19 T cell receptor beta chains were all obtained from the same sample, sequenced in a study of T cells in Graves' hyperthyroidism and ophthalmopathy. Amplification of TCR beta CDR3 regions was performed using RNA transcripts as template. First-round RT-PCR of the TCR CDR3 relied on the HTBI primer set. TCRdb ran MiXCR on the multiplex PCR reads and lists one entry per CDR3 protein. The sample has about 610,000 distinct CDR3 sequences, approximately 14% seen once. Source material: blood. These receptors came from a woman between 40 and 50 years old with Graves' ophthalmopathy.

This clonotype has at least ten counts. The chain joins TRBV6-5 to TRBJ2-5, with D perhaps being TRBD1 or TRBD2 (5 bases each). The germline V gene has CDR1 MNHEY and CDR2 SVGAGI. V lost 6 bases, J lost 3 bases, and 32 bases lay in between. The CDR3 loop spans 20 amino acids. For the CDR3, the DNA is TGTGCCAGCAGGCATCAGTTACGTCCCACCGGGACCAACCTTAAAGAGACCCAGTACTTC. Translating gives CASRHQLRPTGTNLKETQYF.

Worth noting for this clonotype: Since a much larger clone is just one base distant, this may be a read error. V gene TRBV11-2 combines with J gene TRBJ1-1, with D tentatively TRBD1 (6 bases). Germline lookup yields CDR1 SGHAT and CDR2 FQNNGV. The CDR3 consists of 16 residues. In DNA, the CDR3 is TGTGCCAGCAGCTTAGTTTGGACAGACCCGAACGCTGAAGCTTTCTTT. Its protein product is CASSLVWTDPNAEAFF.

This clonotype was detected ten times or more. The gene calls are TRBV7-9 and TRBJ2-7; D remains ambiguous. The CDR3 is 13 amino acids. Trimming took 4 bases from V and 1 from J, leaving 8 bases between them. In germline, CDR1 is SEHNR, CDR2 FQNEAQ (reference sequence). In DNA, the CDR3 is TGTGCCAGCAGCTGGTATGATTCCTACGAGCAGTACTTC. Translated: CASSWYDSYEQYF.

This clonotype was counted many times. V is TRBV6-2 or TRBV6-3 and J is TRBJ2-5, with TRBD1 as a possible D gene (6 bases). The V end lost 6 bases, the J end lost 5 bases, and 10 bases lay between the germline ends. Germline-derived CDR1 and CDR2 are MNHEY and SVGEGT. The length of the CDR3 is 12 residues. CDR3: CASRGAGETQYF. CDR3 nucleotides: TGTGCCAGCAGGGGGGCCGGGGAGACCCAGTACTTC.

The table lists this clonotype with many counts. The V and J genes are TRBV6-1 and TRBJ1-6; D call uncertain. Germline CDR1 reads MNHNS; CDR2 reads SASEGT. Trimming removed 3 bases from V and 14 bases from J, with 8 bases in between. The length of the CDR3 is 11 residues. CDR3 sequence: CASSDGESLHF. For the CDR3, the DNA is TGTGCCAGCAGTGATGGGGAATCCCTCCACTTT.

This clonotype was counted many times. CDR3: CASTLQEGLAGGTGELFF. The CDR3 DNA sequence: TGTGCCAGCACTCTCCAAGAGGGACTAGCGGGAGGCACCGGGGAGCTGTTTTTT. V usage is TRBV6-4 and J usage is TRBJ2-2; 15 bases line up with TRBD2. V dropped 7 bases and J dropped 4; count of bases not matched to a gene: 10. CDR1 and CDR2 from the germline V gene are MRHNA and SNTAGT. The CDR3 totals 18 residues.

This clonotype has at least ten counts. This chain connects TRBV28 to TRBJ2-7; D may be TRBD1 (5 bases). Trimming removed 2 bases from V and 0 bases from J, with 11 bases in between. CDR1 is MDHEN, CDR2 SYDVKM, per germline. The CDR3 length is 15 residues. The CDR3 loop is CASSLRGRISYEQYF. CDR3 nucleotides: TGTGCCAGCAGTTTAAGGGGTCGGATCTCCTACGAGCAGTACTTC.

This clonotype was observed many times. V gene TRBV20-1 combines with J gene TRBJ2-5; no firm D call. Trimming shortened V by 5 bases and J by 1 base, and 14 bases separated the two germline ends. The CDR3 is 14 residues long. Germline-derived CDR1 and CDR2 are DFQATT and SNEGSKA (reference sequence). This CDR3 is CSASRAPIQETQYF. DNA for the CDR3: TGCAGTGCTTCACGAGCGCCCATCCAAGAGACCCAGTACTTC.

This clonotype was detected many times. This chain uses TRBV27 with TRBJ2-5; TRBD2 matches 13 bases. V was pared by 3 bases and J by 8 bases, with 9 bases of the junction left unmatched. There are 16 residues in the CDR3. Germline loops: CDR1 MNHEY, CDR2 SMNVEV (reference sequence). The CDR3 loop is CASSLWEGTSGATQYF. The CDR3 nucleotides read TGTGCCAGCAGTTTGTGGGAAGGGACTAGCGGGGCCACCCAGTACTTC.

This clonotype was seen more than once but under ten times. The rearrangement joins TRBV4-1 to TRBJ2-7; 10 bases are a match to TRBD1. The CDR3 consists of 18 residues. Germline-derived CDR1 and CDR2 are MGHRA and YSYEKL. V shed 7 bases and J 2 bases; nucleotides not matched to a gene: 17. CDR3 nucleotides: TGCGCCAGCAAGCCAAGATACTTCTCGGGACAGGGGACCTACGAGCAGTACTTC. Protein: CASKPRYFSGQGTYEQYF.

The CDR3 DNA sequence: TGCGCCAGCAGCCAAGAGGGGGGGTTGTCTGGGGCCAACGTCCTGACTTTC. Protein: CASSQEGGLSGANVLTF. J is TRBJ2-6 and V is TRBV4-3, with 7 nucleotides matching TRBD2. V lost 0 bases and J lost 1; bases outside the gene matches: 3. The CDR3 length is 17 residues. Germline values: CDR1 LGHNA, CDR2 YSLEER.

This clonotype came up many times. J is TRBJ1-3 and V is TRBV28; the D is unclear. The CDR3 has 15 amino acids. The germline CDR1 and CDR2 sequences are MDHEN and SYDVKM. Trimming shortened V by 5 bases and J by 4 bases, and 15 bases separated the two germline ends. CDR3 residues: CASSLHGSGGNTIYF. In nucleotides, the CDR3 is TGTGCCAGCAGTCTCCATGGGTCGGGGGGAAACACCATATATTTT. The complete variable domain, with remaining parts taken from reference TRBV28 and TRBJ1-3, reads DVKVTQSSRYLVKRTGEKVFLECVQDMDHENMFWYRQDPGLGLRLIYFSYDVKMKEKGDIPEGYSVSREKKERFSLILESASTNQTSMYLCASSLHGSGGNTIYFGEGSWLTVV.

The CDR3 loop is CASSQTYPGDGIIQPLHF. The CDR3 DNA reads as TGTGCCAGCAGCCAAACCTACCCCGGGGACGGTATAATTCAACCCCTCCACTTT. The gene calls are TRBV3-1 and TRBJ1-6; maybe TRBD1 (5 bases). Between the trimmed V and J ends, which lost 2 bases and 12 bases, there was a span of 26 bases. Germline V gives CDR1 LGHDT, CDR2 YNNKEL (reference sequence). The CDR3 totals 18 residues.

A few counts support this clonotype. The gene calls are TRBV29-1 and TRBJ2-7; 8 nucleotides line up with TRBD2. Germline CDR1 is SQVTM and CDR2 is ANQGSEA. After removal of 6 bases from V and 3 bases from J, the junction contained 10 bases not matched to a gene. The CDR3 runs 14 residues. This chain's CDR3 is CSVRGGPRFYEQYF. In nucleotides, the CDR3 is TGCAGCGTCCGGGGGGGGCCTCGATTCTACGAGCAGTACTTC.

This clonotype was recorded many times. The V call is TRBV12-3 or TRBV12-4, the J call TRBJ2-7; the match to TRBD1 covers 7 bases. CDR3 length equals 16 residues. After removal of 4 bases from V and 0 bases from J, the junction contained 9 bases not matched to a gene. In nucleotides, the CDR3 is TGTGCCAGCAGTTGGACAGGTTCTCACCTCTCCTACGAGCAGTACTTC. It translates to CASSWTGSHLSYEQYF.

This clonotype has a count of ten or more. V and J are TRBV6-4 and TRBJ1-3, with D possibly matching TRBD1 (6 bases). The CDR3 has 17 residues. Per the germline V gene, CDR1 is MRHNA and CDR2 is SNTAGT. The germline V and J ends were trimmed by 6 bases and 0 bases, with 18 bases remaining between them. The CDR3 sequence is CASSLRGAGTSGNTIYF. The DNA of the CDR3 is TGTGCCAGCAGCCTCAGGGGCGCAGGGACCTCTGGAAACACCATATATTTT.

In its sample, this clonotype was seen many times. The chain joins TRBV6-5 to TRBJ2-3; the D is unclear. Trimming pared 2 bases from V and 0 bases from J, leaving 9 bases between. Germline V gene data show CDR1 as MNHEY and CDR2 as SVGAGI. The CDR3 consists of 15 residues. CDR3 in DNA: TGTGCCAGCAGTTACGCCGCTCGTAGCACAGATACGCAGTATTTT. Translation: CASSYAARSTDTQYF.

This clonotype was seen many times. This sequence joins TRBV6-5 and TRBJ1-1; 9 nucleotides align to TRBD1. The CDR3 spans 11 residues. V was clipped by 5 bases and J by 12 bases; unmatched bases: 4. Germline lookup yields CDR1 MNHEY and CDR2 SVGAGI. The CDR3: CASSRDREPFF. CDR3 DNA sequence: TGTGCCAGCAGTCGGGACAGGGAACCTTTCTTT.

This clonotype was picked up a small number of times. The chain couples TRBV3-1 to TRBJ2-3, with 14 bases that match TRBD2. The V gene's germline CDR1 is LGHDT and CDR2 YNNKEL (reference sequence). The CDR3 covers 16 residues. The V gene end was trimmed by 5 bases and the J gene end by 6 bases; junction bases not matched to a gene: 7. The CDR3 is CASSSGLAGGGDTQYF. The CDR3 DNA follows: TGTGCCAGCAGCTCCGGACTAGCGGGAGGAGGGGATACGCAGTATTTT.